This TCR beta chain was sequenced in a study of identifying expanded T cells in peripheral blood. Concerning this clone itself: Its antigen is currently unknown.

Trimming removed 9 bases from V and 8 bases from J, with 16 bases in between. Germline-derived CDR1 and CDR2 are MNHEY and SMNVEV (reference sequence). The CDR3 spans 12 residues. Study-wide results and caveats: Over approximately two and four weeks, about 15 and 19 clones changed, versus more than 1 between replicates.

Profiled with immunoSEQ multiplex PCR; TCRdb holds only in-frame clones, not every one. Of 95,000 to 150,000 clones in the sample, roughly 84% were seen once. The receptor's source is a person between 18 and 70 years old in good health. The sample taken for sequencing was blood. The chain is built from TRBV27 and TRBJ1-2; D gene unclear. The CDR3: CASGSPRRGYTF. CDR3 bases: TGTGCCAGTGGATCCCCGAGGCGGGGCTACACCTTC.